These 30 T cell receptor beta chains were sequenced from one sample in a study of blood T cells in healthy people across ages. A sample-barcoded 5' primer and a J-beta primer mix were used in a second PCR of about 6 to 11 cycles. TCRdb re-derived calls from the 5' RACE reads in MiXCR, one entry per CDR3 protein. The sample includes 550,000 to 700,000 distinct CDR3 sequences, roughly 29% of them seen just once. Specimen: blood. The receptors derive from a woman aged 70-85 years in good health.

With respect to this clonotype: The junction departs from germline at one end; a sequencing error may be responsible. The CDR3 sequence: CASSLSATPREQYF. Here the CDR3 DNA reads TGTGCCAGTAGTTTATCGGCCACTCCCAGGGAGCAGTACTTC. V usage is TRBV12-3 or TRBV12-4 and J usage is TRBJ2-7, with D unclear. CDR3 length: 14 residues.

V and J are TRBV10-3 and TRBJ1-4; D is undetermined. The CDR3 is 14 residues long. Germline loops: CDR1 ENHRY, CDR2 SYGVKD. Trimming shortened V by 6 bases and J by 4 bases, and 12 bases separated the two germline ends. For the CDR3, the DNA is TGTGCCATCAGAGAGGGCGGAGGTAATGAAAAACTGTTTTTT. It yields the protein CAIREGGGNEKLFF.

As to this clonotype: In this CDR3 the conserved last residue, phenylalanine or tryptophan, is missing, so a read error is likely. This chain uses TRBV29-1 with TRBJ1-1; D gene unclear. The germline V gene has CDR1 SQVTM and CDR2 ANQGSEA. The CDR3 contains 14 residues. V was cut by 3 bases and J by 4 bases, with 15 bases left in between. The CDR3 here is CSVDSGRVFTEAFS. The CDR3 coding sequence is TGCAGCGTTGACTCGGGGAGGGTTTTCACTGAAGCTTTCTCT.

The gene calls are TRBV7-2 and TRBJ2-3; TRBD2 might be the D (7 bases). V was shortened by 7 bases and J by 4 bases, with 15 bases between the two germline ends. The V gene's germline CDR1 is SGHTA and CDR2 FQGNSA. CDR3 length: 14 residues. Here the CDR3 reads CASTPEGGADTQYF. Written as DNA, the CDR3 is TGTGCCAGCACCCCGGAGGGGGGGGCAGATACGCAGTATTTT.

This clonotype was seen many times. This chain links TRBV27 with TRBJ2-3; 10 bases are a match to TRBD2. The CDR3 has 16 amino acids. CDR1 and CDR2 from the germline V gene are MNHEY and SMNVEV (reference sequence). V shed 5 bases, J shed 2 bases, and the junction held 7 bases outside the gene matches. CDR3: CASSLLAGATTDTQYF. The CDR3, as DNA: TGTGCCAGCAGTCTGCTAGCGGGGGCCACCACAGATACGCAGTATTTT.

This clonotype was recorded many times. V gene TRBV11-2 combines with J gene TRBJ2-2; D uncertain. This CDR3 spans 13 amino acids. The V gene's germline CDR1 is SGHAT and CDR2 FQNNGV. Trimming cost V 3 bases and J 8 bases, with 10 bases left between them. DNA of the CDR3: TGTGCCAGCAGCTTTATATCAGCTGGGGAGCTGTTTTTT. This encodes CASSFISAGELFF.

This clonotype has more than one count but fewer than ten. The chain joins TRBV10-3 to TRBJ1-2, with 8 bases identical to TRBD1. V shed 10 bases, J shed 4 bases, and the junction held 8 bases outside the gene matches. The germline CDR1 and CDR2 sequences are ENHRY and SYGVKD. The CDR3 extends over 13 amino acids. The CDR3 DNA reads TGTGCCAGTCAGACAGGGGATGCCTATGGCTACACCTTC. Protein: CASQTGDAYGYTF.

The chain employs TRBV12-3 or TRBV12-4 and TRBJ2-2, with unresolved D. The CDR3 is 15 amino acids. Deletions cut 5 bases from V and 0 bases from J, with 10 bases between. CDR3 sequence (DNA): TGTGCCAGCAGTCCCGGACGGCCGAACACCGGGGAGCTGTTTTTT. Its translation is CASSPGRPNTGELFF.

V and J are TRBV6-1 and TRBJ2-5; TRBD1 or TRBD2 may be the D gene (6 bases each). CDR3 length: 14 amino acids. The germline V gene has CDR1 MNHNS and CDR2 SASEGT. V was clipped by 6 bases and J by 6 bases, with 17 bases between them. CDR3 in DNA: TGTGCCAGCAGGGAGGGGGGCACAGGGAAGACCCAGTACTTC. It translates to CASREGGTGKTQYF.

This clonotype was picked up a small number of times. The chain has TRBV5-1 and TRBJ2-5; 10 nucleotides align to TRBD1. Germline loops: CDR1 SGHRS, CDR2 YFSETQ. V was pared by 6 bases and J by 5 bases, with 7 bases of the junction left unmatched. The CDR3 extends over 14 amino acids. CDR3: CASMPGQGLETQYF. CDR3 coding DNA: TGCGCCAGCATGCCGGGACAGGGGTTGGAGACCCAGTACTTC.

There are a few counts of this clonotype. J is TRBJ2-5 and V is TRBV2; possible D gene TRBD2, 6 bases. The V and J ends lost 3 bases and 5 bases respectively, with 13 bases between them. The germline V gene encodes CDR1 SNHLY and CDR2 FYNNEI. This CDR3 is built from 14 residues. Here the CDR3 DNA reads TGTGCCAGCAGTGATCCATCGGGGGTTGAGACCCAGTACTTC. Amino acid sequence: CASSDPSGVETQYF.

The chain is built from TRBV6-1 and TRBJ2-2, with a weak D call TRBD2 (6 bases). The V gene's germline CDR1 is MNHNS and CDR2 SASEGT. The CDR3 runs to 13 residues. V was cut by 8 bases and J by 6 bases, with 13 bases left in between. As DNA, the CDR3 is TGTGCCAGCGTACGTTCGGGAGCCGGGGAGCTGTTTTTT. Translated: CASVRSGAGELFF.

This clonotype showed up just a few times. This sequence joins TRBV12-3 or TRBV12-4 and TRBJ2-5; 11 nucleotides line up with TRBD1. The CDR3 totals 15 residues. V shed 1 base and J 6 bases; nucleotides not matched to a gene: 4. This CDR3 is CASSLGTGGEKTQYF. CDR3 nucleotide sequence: TGTGCCAGCAGTTTAGGGACAGGGGGCGAAAAGACCCAGTACTTC.

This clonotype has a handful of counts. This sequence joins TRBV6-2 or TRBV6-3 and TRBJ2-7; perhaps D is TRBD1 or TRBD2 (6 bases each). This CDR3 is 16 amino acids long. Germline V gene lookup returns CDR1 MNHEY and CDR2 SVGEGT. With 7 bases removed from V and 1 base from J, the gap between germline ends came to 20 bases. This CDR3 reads CASTRSFGGASYEQYF. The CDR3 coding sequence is TGTGCCAGCACGCGAAGTTTCGGGGGCGCATCCTACGAGCAGTACTTC.

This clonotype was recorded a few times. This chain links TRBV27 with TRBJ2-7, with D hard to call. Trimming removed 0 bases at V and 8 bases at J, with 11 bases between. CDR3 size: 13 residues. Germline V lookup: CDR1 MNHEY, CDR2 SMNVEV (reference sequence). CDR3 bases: TGTGCCAGCAGTTTATCTGGAATCCCACAGCAGTACTTC. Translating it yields CASSLSGIPQQYF.

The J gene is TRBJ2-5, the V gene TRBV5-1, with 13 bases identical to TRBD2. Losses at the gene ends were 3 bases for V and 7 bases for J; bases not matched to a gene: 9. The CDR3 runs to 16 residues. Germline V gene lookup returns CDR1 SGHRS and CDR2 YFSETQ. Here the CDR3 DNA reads TGCGCCAGCAGCTCCACTAGCGGGGGGGCGCTCGGGACCCAGTACTTC. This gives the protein CASSSTSGGALGTQYF.

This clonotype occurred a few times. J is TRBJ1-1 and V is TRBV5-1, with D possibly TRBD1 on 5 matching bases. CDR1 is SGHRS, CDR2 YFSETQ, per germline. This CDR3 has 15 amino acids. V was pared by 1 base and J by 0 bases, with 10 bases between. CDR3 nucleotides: TGCGCCAGCAGCTTGTTGGGGACTATGAACACTGAAGCTTTCTTT. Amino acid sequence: CASSLLGTMNTEAFF.

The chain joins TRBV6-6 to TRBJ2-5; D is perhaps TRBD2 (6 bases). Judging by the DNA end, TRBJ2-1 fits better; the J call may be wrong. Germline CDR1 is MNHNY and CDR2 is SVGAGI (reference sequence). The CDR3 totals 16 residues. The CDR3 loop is CASRTNLAWGFNEQFF. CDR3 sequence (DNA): TGTGCCAGCAGGACTAATCTAGCGTGGGGATTCAATGAGCAGTTCTTC.

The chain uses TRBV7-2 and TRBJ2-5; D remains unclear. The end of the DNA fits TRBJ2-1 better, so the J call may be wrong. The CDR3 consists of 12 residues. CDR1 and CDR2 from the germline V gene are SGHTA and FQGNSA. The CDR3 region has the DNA TGTGCCAGCAGCTTCCCTTACAATGAGCAGTTCTTC. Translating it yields CASSFPYNEQFF.

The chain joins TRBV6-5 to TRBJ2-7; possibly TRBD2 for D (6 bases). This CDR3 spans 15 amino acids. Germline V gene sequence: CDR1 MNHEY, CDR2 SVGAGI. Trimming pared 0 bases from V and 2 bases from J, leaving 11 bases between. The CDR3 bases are TGTGCCAGCAGTTACTCGAGACCTAGCGCCTACGAGCAGTACTTC. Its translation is CASSYSRPSAYEQYF.

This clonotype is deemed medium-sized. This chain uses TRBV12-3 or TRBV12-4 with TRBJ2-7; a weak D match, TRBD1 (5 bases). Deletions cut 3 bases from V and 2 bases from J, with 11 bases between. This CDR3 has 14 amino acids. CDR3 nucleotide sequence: TGTGCCAGCAGTTTTCGGACAACCGCCTACGAGCAGTACTTC. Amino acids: CASSFRTTAYEQYF.

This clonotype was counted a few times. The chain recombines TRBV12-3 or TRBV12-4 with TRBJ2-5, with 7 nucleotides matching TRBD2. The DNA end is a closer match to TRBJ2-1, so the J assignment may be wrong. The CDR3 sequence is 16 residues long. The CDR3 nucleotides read TGTGCCAGCGGGGGTACAGCGGGGTATACTAGGAATGAGCAGTTCTTC. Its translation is CASGGTAGYTRNEQFF.

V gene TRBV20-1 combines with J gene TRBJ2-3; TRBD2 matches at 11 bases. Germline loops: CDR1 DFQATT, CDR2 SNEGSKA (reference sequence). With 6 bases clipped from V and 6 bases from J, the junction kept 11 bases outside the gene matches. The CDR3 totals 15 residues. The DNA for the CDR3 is TGCAGTGCCTACCCCCCTAGCGGGGGGCGGGATACGCAGTATTTT. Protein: CSAYPPSGGRDTQYF.

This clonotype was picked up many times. Here the CDR3 DNA reads TGTGCCAGCAGGAGATCCGGGGGGGAAGATACGCAGTATTTT. Its translation: CASRRSGGEDTQYF. The chain combines TRBV28 with TRBJ2-3; TRBD2 aligns across 8 bases. The germline V gene has CDR1 MDHEN and CDR2 SYDVKM. The CDR3 sequence is 14 residues long. The V segment lost 6 bases and the J segment 5 bases; nucleotides outside the gene matches: 7.

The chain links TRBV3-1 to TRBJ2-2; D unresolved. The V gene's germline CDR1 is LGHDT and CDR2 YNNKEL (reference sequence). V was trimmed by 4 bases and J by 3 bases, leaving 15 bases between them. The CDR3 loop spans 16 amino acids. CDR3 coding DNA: TGTGCCAGCAGCCCCCTTCTTATAGTCGACACCGGGGAGCTGTTTTTT. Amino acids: CASSPLLIVDTGELFF.

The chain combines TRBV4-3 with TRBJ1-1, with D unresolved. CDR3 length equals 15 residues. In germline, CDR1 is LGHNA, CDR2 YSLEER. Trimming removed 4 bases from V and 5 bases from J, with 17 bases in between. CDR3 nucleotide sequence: TGCGCCAGCAGCCCTACCCTTAGGACGGGTACTGAAGCTTTCTTT. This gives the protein CASSPTLRTGTEAFF.

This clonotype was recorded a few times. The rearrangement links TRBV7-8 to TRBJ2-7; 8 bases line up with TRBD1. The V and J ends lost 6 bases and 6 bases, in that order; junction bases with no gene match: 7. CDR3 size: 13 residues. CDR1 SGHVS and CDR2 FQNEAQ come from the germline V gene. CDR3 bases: TGTGCCAGCAGTTCGAAGACAGGGGTCGAGCAGTACTTC. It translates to CASSSKTGVEQYF.

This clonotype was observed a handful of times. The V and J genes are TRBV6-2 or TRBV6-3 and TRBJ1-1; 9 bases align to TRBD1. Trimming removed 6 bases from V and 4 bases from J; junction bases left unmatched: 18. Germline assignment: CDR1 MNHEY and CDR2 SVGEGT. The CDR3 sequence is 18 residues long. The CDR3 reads CASSGTRDRAGIGTEAFF. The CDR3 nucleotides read TGTGCCAGCAGCGGAACCCGGGACAGGGCAGGTATTGGCACTGAAGCTTTCTTT.

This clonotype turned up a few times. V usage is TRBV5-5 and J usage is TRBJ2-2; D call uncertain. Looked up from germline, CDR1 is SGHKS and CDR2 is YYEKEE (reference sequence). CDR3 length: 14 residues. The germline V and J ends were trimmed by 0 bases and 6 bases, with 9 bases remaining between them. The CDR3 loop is CASSLAPMAGELFF. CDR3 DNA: TGTGCCAGCAGCTTGGCACCGATGGCCGGGGAGCTGTTTTTT.

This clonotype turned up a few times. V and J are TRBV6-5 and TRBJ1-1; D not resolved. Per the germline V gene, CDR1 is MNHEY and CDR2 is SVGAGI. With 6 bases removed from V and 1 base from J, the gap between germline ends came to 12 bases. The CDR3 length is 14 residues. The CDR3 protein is CASSLLYENTEAFF. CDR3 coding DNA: TGTGCCAGCAGCCTCCTTTATGAGAACACTGAAGCTTTCTTT.